These 28 T cell receptor beta chains came from one sample sequenced in a study of blood T cell repertoires in COVID-19. Generated by immunoSEQ multiplex PCR, the TCRdb table keeps only in-frame clones and is missing some. The data show tens of thousands of clones, approximately 87% seen once. Sequenced material: peripheral blood. These receptors were obtained from a human donor with active COVID-19. The donor label of this sample is uncertain.

V and J are TRBV6-5 and TRBJ2-7, with 11 bases fitting TRBD2. After removal of 6 bases from V and 0 bases from J, the junction contained 4 bases not matched to a gene. The CDR3 sequence is 15 residues long. From germline, CDR1 is MNHEY and CDR2 SVGAGI. CDR3 loop: CASRDTSGSSYEQYF. CDR3 DNA: TGTGCCAGCAGGGACACTAGCGGGAGCTCCTACGAGCAGTACTTC.

V usage is TRBV3-1 (or the pseudogene TRBV3-2) and J usage is TRBJ1-2; possible D gene TRBD1, 5 bases. Germline CDR1 reads LGHDT; CDR2 reads YNNKEL (reference sequence). The V and J ends lost 6 bases and 4 bases respectively, with 9 bases between them. This CDR3 is 12 amino acids long. Here the CDR3 reads CASSQGVYGYTF. DNA of the CDR3: TGTGCCAGCAGTCAGGGTGTCTATGGCTACACCTTC.

CDR3 DNA sequence: TGCGCCAGCAGCCAAACTCACGGGACACGCACAGATACGCAGTATTTT. Residues: CASSQTHGTRTDTQYF. The V gene is TRBV4-1, the J gene TRBJ2-3; TRBD1 is a possible D gene (6 bases). Trimming left V 2 bases short and J 1 base short, with 13 bases between. Germline V gives CDR1 MGHRA, CDR2 YSYEKL. This CDR3 is built from 16 residues.

The chain recombines TRBV7-9 with TRBJ1-2; the D is unclear. In germline, CDR1 is SEHNR, CDR2 FQNEAQ (reference sequence). V gave up 5 bases and J gave up 4 bases, with 14 bases separating them. CDR3 length equals 14 residues. CDR3 amino acids: CASSPPGFLYGYTF. In nucleotides, the CDR3 is TGTGCCAGCAGCCCGCCGGGATTTCTCTATGGCTACACCTTC.

This clone showed up just once. CDR3 sequence reads: CASSRGLAGGETQYF. The CDR3 DNA sequence: TGTGCCAGCAGTCGAGGACTAGCGGGAGGAGAGACCCAGTACTTC. This rearrangement joins TRBV6-5 to TRBJ2-5, with TRBD2 matching over 14 bases. This CDR3 region has 15 residues. From germline, CDR1 is MNHEY and CDR2 SVGAGI. After removal of 5 bases from V and 4 bases from J, the junction contained 3 bases not matched to a gene.

This clone has just a few counts. J is TRBJ1-5 and V is TRBV3-1 (or the pseudogene TRBV3-2); D not resolved. The V end was cut by 6 bases, the J end by 7 bases, with 19 bases between. From germline, CDR1 is LGHDT and CDR2 YNNKEL (reference sequence). This CDR3 contains 15 residues. The CDR3 protein is CASSPAKGPGQPQHF. CDR3 bases: TGTGCCAGCAGTCCCGCTAAAGGGCCGGGACAGCCCCAGCATTTT.

The V gene is TRBV27, the J gene TRBJ1-5, with TRBD1 matching over 9 bases. Per the germline V gene, CDR1 is MNHEY and CDR2 is SMNVEV (reference sequence). CDR3 length: 16 residues. After removal of 6 bases from V and 8 bases from J, the junction contained 14 bases not matched to a gene. This chain's CDR3 is CASSSTGTGQVEPQHF. CDR3 coding DNA: TGTGCCAGCAGCTCCACCGGGACAGGGCAGGTAGAGCCCCAGCATTTT.

This sequence joins TRBV29-1 and TRBJ2-1; TRBD2 matches 11 bases. Germline V lookup: CDR1 SQVTM, CDR2 ANQGSEA. The CDR3 runs to 18 residues. V was clipped by 6 bases and J by 4 bases; unmatched bases: 17. The CDR3 sequence: CSVESPGTSGFLYNEQFF. The CDR3 DNA follows: TGCAGCGTGGAATCCCCCGGGACTAGCGGTTTCTTATACAATGAGCAGTTCTTC.

This chain uses TRBV28 with TRBJ1-2, with 7 bases aligning to TRBD1. The CDR3 has 16 residues. The junction had 10 bases not matched to a gene; V was cut back by 5 bases and J by 1 base. The germline CDR1 and CDR2 sequences are MDHEN and SYDVKM. The CDR3 sequence: CASSAPRDRLNYGYTF. DNA of the CDR3: TGTGCCAGCAGTGCTCCCCGGGACAGACTTAACTATGGCTACACCTTC.

The gene calls are TRBV28 and TRBJ2-5; 13 bases line up with TRBD2. The V and J ends lost 4 bases and 3 bases, in that order; junction bases with no gene match: 5. Germline CDR1 and CDR2: MDHEN and SYDVKM. The CDR3 has 16 amino acids. The CDR3 DNA reads TGTGCCAGCAGTTCGAGGACTAGCGGGAGAGAAGAGACCCAGTACTTC. Its translation is CASSSRTSGREETQYF.

The table lists this clone with a few counts. The rearrangement joins TRBV6-5 to TRBJ2-5, with D perhaps TRBD1 (6 bases). V lost 5 bases and J 5 bases, leaving 12 bases between the germline ends. The CDR3 totals 13 residues. Germline CDR1 and CDR2: MNHEY and SVGAGI. The CDR3 nucleotides read TGTGCCAGCAGTCCGAACCAGGGGGAGACCCAGTACTTC. As protein: CASSPNQGETQYF.

The CDR3 region is CSAQGAEGGYTF. The CDR3 DNA reads TGCAGCGCTCAGGGGGCTGAGGGGGGCTACACCTTC. The chain links TRBV29-1 to TRBJ1-2; 8 bases map to TRBD1. The CDR3 sequence is 12 residues long. Germline assignment: CDR1 SQVTM and CDR2 ANQGSEA. J gave up 8 bases and V 7 bases, and 9 bases lay outside the gene matches.

The chain carries TRBV23-1 and TRBJ2-1; 10 bases are a match to TRBD2. TRBV23-1 is an ORF, and what it does is uncertain. CDR3 size: 20 residues. The V segment lost 1 base and the J segment 4 bases; nucleotides outside the gene matches: 16. CDR3 nucleotide sequence: TGCGCCAGCAGTCAATTCGTCCTAATCCTAGCGGGAGTCCTTTACAATGAGCAGTTCTTC. Translated: CASSQFVLILAGVLYNEQFF.

This rearrangement joins TRBV7-3 to TRBJ2-2; possibly TRBD1 for D (6 bases). V shed 2 bases and J shed 6 bases, with 7 bases lying between them. This CDR3 has 13 amino acids. The germline V gene encodes CDR1 SGHTA and CDR2 FQGTGA. Here the CDR3 reads CASSLEGAGELFF. CDR3 coding DNA: TGTGCCAGCAGCTTAGAGGGGGCCGGGGAGCTGTTTTTT.

This clone was found a few times. V and J are TRBV7-8 and TRBJ1-2; D is perhaps TRBD1 (5 bases). V was clipped by 1 base and J by 5 bases, with 20 bases between them. The CDR3 covers 17 residues. In germline, CDR1 is SGHVS, CDR2 FQNEAQ. CDR3 residues: CASSLGATGVLRYGYTF. CDR3 nucleotide sequence: TGTGCCAGCAGCTTAGGGGCAACGGGGGTCCTTAGATATGGCTACACCTTC.

The chain couples TRBV11-3 to TRBJ2-2, with 12 bases identical to TRBD1. The CDR3 is made up of 16 amino acids. Germline V gene sequence: CDR1 SGHNT, CDR2 YENEEA. V lost 1 base, J lost 7 bases, and 4 bases stayed unmatched. For the CDR3, the DNA is TGTGCCAGCAGCTTAGCGGGACAGGGGGCTGGCGGGGAGCTGTTTTTT. This gives the protein CASSLAGQGAGGELFF.

V and J are TRBV5-4 and TRBJ1-1, with a possible D match to TRBD1 (6 bases). The ends were cut back, 5 bases at V and 1 base at J, with 9 bases in the middle. CDR1 SGHNT and CDR2 YYREEE come from the germline V gene (reference sequence). This CDR3 is built from 13 residues. The CDR3 protein is CASRSRGNTEAFF. DNA of the CDR3: TGTGCCAGCAGGTCCAGGGGGAACACTGAAGCTTTCTTT.

The chain employs TRBV5-4 and TRBJ2-5; TRBD2 matches at 13 bases. With 2 bases clipped from V and 3 bases from J, the junction kept 4 bases outside the gene matches. Germline assignment: CDR1 SGHNT and CDR2 YYREEE (reference sequence). The CDR3 length is 16 residues. The CDR3 here is CASSFPGTSGKETQYF. DNA of the CDR3: TGTGCCAGCAGCTTCCCTGGGACTAGCGGGAAAGAGACCCAGTACTTC.

V is TRBV5-1 and J is TRBJ1-5, with 10 bases identical to TRBD1. Germline loops: CDR1 SGHRS, CDR2 YFSETQ. The CDR3 has 15 amino acids. Losses at the gene ends were 3 bases for V and 7 bases for J; bases not matched to a gene: 7. Written as DNA, the CDR3 is TGCGCCAGCAGCTGGGCCGGGACAGGGGACCAGCCCCAGCATTTT. It codes for CASSWAGTGDQPQHF.

A note on this clone: One end of the junction does not line up with germline, which may come from a read error. V and J are TRBV3-1 (or the pseudogene TRBV3-2) and TRBJ1-2, with 7 nucleotides matching TRBD1. This CDR3 spans 16 amino acids. The germline CDR1 and CDR2 sequences are LGHDT and YNNKEL (reference sequence). CDR3 in DNA: TGTGCCAGCACCCAAGCAGGGGGGCACTATAACTATGGCTACACTTTC. Its protein product is CASTQAGGHYNYGYTF.

This sequence joins TRBV5-4 and TRBJ1-4; D might be TRBD1 (5 bases). The CDR3 consists of 15 residues. In germline, CDR1 is SGHNT, CDR2 YYREEE (reference sequence). Trimming cost V 0 bases and J 8 bases, with 14 bases left between them. This CDR3 is CASSLGTKLGEKLFF. The CDR3 DNA reads TGTGCCAGCAGCTTGGGGACAAAGCTGGGGGAAAAACTGTTTTTT.

This clone occurred a few times. CDR3: CASSLAGGPSTDTQYF. CDR3 coding DNA: TGTGCCAGCAGCTTAGCGGGAGGGCCGTCGACAGATACGCAGTATTTT. The chain carries TRBV7-2 and TRBJ2-3, with 7 positions matching TRBD2. J lost 3 bases, V lost 0 bases, and 6 bases had no gene match. Per the germline V gene, CDR1 is SGHTA and CDR2 is FQGNSA. This CDR3 region has 16 residues.

The chain joins TRBV3-1 (or the pseudogene TRBV3-2) to TRBJ1-1; D is perhaps TRBD1 (5 bases). Germline V gene sequence: CDR1 LGHDT, CDR2 YNNKEL (reference sequence). The CDR3 extends over 13 amino acids. The V end was cut by 4 bases, the J end by 5 bases, with 11 bases between. The CDR3 here is CASSPYGGTEAFF. The CDR3 nucleotides are TGTGCCAGCAGCCCCTACGGGGGGACTGAAGCTTTCTTT.

This chain uses TRBV7-3 with TRBJ2-3; perhaps TRBD2 as D (7 bases). From germline, CDR1 is SGHTA and CDR2 FQGTGA. The CDR3 has 17 residues. The V gene lost 5 bases and the J gene lost 2 bases, with 20 bases spanning the gap. The DNA for the CDR3 is TGTGCCAGCAGCCGGGGGGCCCTTAGGAGAGACACAGATACGCAGTATTTT. It encodes CASSRGALRRDTDTQYF.

V is TRBV12-3 or TRBV12-4 and J is TRBJ2-1, with a tentative D call TRBD1 (6 bases). The CDR3 spans 13 residues. Trimming removed 6 bases at V and 9 bases at J, with 15 bases between. CDR3 in amino acids: CASRPGLRGEQFF. CDR3 in DNA: TGTGCCAGCAGGCCGGGCCTCAGGGGTGAGCAGTTCTTC.

The J gene is TRBJ2-1, the V gene TRBV18; TRBD2 aligns across 7 bases. V shed 3 bases, J shed 8 bases, and the junction held 7 bases outside the gene matches. This CDR3 region has 14 residues. Germline lookup yields CDR1 KGHSH and CDR2 LQKENI. The CDR3 DNA follows: TGTGCCAGCTCACCGGGGACTATGGACGATGAGCAGTTCTTC. Encoded protein: CASSPGTMDDEQFF.

This rearrangement joins TRBV25-1 to TRBJ2-1, with D possibly matching TRBD2 (5 bases). Trimming removed 6 bases at V and 4 bases at J, with 10 bases between. This CDR3 region has 13 residues. Germline CDR1 MGHDK, CDR2 SYGVNS. The CDR3 nucleotides read TGTGCCAGCAGCGATGGACTTTACAATGAGCAGTTCTTC. It encodes CASSDGLYNEQFF.

This clone appeared once. The V and J genes are TRBV7-6 and TRBJ2-1, with D possibly TRBD1 on 6 matching bases. The germline V gene encodes CDR1 SGHVS and CDR2 FNYEAQ. The CDR3 contains 16 residues. V shed 5 bases and J shed 2 bases, with 16 bases lying between them. The CDR3: CASSRMDSRAYNEQFF. The CDR3, as DNA: TGTGCCAGCAGCCGGATGGACAGCCGGGCCTACAATGAGCAGTTCTTC.